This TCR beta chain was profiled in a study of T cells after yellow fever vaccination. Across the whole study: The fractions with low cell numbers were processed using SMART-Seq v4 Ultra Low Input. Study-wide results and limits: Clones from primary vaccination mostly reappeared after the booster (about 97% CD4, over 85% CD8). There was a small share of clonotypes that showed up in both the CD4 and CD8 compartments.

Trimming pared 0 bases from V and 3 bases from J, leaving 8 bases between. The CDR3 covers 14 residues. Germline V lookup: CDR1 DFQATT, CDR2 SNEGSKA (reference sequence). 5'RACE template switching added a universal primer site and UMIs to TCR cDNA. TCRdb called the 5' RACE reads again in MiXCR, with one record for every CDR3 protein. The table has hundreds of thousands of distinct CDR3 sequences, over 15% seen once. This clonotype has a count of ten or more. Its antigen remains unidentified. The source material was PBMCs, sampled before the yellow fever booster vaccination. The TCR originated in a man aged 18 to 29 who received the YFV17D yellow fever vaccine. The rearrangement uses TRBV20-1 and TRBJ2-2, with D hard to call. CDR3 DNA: TGCAGTGCTAGAGATTCCCCGTACACCGGGGAGCTGTTTTTT. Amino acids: CSARDSPYTGELFF.